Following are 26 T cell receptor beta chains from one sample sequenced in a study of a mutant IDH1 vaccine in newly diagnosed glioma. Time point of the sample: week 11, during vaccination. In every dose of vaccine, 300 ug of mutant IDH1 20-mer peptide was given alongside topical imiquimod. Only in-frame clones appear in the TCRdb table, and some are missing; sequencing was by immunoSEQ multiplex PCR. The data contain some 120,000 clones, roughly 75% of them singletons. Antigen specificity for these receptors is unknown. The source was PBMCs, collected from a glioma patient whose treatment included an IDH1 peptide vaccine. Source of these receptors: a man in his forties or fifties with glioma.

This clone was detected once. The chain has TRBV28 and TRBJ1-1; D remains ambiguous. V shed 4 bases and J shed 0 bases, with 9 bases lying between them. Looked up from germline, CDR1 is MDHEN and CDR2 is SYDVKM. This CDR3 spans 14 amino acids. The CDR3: CASSSYYMNTEAFF. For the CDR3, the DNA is TGTGCCAGCAGTTCATATTACATGAACACTGAAGCTTTCTTT.

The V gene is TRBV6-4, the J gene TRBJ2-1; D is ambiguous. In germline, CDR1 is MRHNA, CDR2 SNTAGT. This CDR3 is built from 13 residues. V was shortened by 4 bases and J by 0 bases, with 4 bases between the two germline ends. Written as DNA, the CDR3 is TGTGCCAGCAGTGCTAGCTCCTACAATGAGCAGTTCTTC. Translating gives CASSASSYNEQFF.

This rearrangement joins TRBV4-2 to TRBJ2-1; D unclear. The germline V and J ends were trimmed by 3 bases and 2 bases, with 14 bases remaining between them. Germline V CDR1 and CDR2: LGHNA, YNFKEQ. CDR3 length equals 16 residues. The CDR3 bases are TGTGCCAGCAGCCACCCCCCGGGCAGAGCCTACAATGAGCAGTTCTTC. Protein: CASSHPPGRAYNEQFF.

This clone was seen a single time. DNA for the CDR3: TGTGCCAGCAGCGGTGGACAGCTCAATCAGCCCCAGCATTTT. It codes for CASSGGQLNQPQHF. This chain joins TRBV7-2 and TRBJ1-5; a weak D match, TRBD1 (6 bases). The V gene lost 5 bases and the J gene lost 3 bases, with 11 bases spanning the gap. The CDR3 contains 14 residues. Germline V lookup: CDR1 SGHTA, CDR2 FQGNSA. The entire variable domain, with the rest obtained from reference TRBV7-2 and TRBJ1-5, is as follows: GAGVSQSPSNKVTEKGKDVELRCDPISGHTALYWYRQSLGQGLEFLIYFQGNSAPDKSGLPSDRFSAERTGGSVSTLTIQRTQQEDSAVYLCASSGGQLNQPQHFGDGTRLSIL.

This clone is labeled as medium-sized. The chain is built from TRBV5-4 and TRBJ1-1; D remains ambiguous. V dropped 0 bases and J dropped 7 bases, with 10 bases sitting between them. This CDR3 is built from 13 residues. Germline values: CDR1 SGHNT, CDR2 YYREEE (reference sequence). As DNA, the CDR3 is TGTGCCAGCAGCTTGGGAGGGTCGGGTGAAGCTTTCTTT. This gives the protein CASSLGGSGEAFF.

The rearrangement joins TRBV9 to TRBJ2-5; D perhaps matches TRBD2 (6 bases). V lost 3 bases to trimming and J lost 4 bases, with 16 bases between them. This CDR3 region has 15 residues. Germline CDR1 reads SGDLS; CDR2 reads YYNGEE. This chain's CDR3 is CASSARDSLTETQYF. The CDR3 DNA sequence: TGTGCCAGCAGCGCCCGGGACTCCCTGACAGAGACCCAGTACTTC.

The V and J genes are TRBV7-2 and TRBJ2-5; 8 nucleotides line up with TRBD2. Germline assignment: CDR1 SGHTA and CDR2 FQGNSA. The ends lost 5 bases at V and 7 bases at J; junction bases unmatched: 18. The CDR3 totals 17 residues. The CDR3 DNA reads TGTGCCAGCAGCCCGGCGCGTTTAGCGGGGAGGCCAGTGACCCAGTACTTC. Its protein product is CASSPARLAGRPVTQYF.

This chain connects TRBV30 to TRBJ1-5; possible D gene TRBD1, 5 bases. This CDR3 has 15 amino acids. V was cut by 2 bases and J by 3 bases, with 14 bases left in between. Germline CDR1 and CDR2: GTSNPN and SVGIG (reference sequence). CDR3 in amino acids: CAWSRGATPNQPQHF. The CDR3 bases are TGTGCCTGGAGTAGAGGGGCCACCCCCAATCAGCCCCAGCATTTT.

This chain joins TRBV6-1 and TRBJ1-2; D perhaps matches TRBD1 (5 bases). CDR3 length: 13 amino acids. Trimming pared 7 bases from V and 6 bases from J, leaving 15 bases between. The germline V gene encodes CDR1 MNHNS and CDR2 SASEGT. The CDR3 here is CASTVRAIHGYTF. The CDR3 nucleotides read TGTGCCAGCACCGTCAGGGCAATCCATGGCTACACCTTC.

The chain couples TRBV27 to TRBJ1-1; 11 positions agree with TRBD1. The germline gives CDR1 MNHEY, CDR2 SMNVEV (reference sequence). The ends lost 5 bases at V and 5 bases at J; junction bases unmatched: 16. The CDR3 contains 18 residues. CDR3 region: CASSLLLGQGASGTEAFF. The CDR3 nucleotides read TGTGCCAGCAGTCTCCTCCTTGGACAGGGGGCGAGTGGGACTGAAGCTTTCTTT.

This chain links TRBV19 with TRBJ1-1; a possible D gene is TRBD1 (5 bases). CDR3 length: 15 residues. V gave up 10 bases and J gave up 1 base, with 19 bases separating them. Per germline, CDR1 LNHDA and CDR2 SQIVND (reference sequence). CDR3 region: CAKPPSGDQNTEAFF. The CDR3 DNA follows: TGTGCCAAACCTCCCTCGGGGGACCAGAACACTGAAGCTTTCTTT.

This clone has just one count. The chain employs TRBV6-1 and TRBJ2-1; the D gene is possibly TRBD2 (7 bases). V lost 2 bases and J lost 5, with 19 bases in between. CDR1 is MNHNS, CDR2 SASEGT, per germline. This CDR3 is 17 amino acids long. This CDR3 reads CASSESPGRGVDNEQFF. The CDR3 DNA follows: TGTGCCAGCAGTGAAAGTCCGGGGAGGGGGGTAGACAATGAGCAGTTCTTC.

The CDR3 region has the DNA TGTGCCAGATTTCAAGGGGCCAACGTCCTGACTTTC. Translated, it gives CARFQGANVLTF. V and J are TRBV2 and TRBJ2-6; D remains unclear. V was shortened by 9 bases and J by 4 bases, with 7 bases between the two germline ends. The CDR3 is 12 amino acids. Germline V lookup: CDR1 SNHLY, CDR2 FYNNEI.

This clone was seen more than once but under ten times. In DNA, the CDR3 is TGTGCCAGCAGTTTAGTGGGGGGCAATCAGCCCCAGCATTTT. Translating gives CASSLVGGNQPQHF. J is TRBJ1-5 and V is TRBV27, with a tentative D call TRBD1 (5 bases). The CDR3 contains 14 residues. The V end was cut by 2 bases, the J end by 2 bases, with 7 bases between. Germline CDR1 reads MNHEY; CDR2 reads SMNVEV (reference sequence).

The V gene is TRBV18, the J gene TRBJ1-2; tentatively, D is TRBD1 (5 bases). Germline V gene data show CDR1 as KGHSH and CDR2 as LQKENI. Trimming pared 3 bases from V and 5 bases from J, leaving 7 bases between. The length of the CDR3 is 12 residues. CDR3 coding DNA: TGTGCCAGCTCACCGACAGTGTATGGCTACACCTTC. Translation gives CASSPTVYGYTF.

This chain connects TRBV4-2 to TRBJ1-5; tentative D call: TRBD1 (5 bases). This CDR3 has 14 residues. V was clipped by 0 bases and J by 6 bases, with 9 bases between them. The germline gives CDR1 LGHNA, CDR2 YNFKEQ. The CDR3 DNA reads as TGTGCCAGCAGCCAAGAGGCAGGGAGTCAGCCCCAGCATTTT. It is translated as CASSQEAGSQPQHF.

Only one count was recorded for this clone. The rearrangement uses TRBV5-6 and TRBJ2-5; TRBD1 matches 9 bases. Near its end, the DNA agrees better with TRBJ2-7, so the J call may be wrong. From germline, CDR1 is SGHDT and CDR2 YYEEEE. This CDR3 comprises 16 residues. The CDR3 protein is CASSPWTGASAYEQYF. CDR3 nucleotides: TGTGCCAGCAGCCCCTGGACAGGGGCAAGCGCCTACGAGCAGTACTTC.

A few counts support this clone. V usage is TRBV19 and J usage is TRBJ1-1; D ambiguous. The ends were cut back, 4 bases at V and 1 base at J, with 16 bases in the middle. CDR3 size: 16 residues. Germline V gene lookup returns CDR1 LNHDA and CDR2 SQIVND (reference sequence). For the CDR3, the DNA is TGTGCCAGTAGTACCCCTCGAGACACGAAGAACACTGAAGCTTTCTTT. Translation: CASSTPRDTKNTEAFF.

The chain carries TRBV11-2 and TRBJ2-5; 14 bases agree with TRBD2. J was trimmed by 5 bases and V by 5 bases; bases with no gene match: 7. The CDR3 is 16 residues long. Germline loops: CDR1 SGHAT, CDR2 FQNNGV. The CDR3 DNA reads TGTGCCAGCAGCCTTGGACTAGCGGGGGGCTGGGAGACCCAGTACTTC. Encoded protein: CASSLGLAGGWETQYF.

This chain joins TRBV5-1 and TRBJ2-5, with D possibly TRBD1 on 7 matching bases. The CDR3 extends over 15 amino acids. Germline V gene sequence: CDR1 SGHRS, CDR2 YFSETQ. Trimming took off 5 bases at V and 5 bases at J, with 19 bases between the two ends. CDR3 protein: CASSEDRARGETQYF. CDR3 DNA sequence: TGCGCCAGCAGTGAAGACAGGGCCCGGGGGGAGACCCAGTACTTC.

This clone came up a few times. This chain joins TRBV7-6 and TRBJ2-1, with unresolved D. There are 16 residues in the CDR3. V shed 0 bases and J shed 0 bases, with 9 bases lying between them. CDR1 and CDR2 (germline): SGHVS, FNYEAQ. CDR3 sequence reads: CASSLAGPSSYNEQFF. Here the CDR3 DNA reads TGTGCCAGCAGCTTAGCCGGGCCCAGCTCCTACAATGAGCAGTTCTTC. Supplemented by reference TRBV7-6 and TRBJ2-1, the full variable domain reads GAGVSQSPRYKVTKRGQDVALRCDPISGHVSLYWYRQALGQGPEFLTYFNYEAQQDKSGLPNDRFSAERPEGSISTLTIQRTEQRDSAMYRCASSLAGPSSYNEQFFGPGTRLTVL.

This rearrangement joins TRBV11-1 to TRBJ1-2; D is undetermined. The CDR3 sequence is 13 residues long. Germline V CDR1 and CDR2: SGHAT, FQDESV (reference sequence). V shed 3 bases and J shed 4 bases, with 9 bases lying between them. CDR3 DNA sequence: TGTGCCAGCAGCTTTTTGCCCCTCTATGGCTACACCTTC. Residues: CASSFLPLYGYTF. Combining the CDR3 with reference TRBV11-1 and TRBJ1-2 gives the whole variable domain EAEVAQSPRYKITEKSQAVAFWCDPISGHATLYWYRQILGQGPELLVQFQDESVVDDSQLPKDRFSAERLKGVDSTLKIQPAELGDSAMYLCASSFLPLYGYTFGSGTRLTVV.

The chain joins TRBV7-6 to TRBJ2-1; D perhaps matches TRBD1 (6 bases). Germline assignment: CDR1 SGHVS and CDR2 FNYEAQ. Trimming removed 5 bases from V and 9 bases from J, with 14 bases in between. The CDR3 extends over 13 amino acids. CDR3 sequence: CASSQGRSGEQFF. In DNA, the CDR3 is TGTGCCAGCAGCCAGGGGCGTTCGGGTGAGCAGTTCTTC.

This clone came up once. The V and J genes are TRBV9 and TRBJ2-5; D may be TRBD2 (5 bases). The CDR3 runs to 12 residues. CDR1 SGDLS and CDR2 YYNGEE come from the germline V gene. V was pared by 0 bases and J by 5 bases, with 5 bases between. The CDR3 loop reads CASSVGGETQYF. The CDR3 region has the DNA TGTGCCAGCAGCGTAGGAGGGGAGACCCAGTACTTC.

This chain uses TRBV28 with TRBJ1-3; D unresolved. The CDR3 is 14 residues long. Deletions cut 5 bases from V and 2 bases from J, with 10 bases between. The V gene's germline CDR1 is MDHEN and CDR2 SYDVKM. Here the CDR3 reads CASSPAGAGNTIYF. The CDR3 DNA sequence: TGTGCCAGCAGTCCCGCGGGAGCTGGAAACACCATATATTTT. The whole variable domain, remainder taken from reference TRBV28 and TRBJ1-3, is DVKVTQSSRYLVKRTGEKVFLECVQDMDHENMFWYRQDPGLGLRLIYFSYDVKMKEKGDIPEGYSVSREKKERFSLILESASTNQTSMYLCASSPAGAGNTIYFGEGSWLTVV.

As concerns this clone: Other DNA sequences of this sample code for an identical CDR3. CDR3 nucleotide sequence: TGTGCCAGTAGTATCGACAGGGGCCAGAACACTGAAGCTTTCTTT. Amino acids: CASSIDRGQNTEAFF. The chain joins TRBV19 to TRBJ1-1, with TRBD1 matching 8 bases. The CDR3 totals 15 residues. The V gene's germline CDR1 is LNHDA and CDR2 SQIVND (reference sequence). J gave up 1 base and V 3 bases, and 4 bases lay outside the gene matches.